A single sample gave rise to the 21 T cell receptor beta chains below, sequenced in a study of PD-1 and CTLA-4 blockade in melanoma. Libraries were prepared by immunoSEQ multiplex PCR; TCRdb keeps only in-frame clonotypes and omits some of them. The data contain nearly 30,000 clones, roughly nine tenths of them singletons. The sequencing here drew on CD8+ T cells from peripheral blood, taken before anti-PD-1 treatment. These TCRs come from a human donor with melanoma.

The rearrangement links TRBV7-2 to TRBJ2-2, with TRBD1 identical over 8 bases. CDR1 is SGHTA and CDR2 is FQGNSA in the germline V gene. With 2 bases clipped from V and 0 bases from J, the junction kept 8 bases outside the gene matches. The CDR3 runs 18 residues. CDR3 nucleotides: TGTGCCAGCAGCTTAACTGACAGGGGACACGCGAACACCGGGGAGCTGTTTTTT. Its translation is CASSLTDRGHANTGELFF.

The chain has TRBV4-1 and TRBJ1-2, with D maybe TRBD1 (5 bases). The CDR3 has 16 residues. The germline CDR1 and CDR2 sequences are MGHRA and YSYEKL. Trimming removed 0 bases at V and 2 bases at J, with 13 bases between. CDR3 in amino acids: CASSQDENRKNYGYTF. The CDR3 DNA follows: TGCGCCAGCAGCCAAGACGAGAACAGGAAGAACTATGGCTACACCTTC.

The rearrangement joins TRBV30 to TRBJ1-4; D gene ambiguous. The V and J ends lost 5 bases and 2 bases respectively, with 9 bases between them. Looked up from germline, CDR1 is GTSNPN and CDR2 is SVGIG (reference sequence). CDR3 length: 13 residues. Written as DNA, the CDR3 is TGTGCCTGGTCCCTTGGGACTAATGAAAAACTGTTTTTT. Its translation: CAWSLGTNEKLFF. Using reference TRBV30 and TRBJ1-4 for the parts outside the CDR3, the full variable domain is SQTIHQWPATLVQPVGSPLSLECTVEGTSNPNLYWYRQAAGRGLQLLFYSVGIGQISSEVPQNLSASRPQDRQFILSSKKLLLSDSGFYLCAWSLGTNEKLFFGSGTQLSVL.

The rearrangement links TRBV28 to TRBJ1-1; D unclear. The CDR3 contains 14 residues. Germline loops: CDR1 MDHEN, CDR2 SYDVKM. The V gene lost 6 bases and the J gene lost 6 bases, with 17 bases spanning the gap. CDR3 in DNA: TGTGCCAGCAGCCCCCGGGGAGGGTGGCCTGAAGCTTTCTTT. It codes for CASSPRGGWPEAFF. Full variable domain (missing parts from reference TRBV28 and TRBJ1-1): DVKVTQSSRYLVKRTGEKVFLECVQDMDHENMFWYRQDPGLGLRLIYFSYDVKMKEKGDIPEGYSVSREKKERFSLILESASTNQTSMYLCASSPRGGWPEAFFGQGTRLTVV.

The CDR3 protein is CASSAESSYNSPLHF. For the CDR3, the DNA is TGTGCCAGCAGTGCGGAAAGCTCCTATAATTCACCCCTCCACTTT. This sequence joins TRBV25-1 and TRBJ1-6; no clear D. Germline V gene sequence: CDR1 MGHDK, CDR2 SYGVNS. This CDR3 region has 15 residues. Trimming took 4 bases from V and 0 from J, leaving 7 bases between them.

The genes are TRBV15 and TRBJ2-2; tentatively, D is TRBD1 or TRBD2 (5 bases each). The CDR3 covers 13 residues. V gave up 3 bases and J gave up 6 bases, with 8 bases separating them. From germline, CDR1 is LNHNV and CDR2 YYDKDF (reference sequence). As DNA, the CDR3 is TGTGCCACCAGCAGGCAGGGAGCCGGGGAGCTGTTTTTT. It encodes CATSRQGAGELFF. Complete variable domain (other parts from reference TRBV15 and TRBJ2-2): DAMVIQNPRYQVTQFGKPVTLSCSQTLNHNVMYWYQQKSSQAPKLLFHYYDKDFNNEADTPDNFQSRRPNTSFCFLDIRSPGLGDTAMYLCATSRQGAGELFFGEGSRLTVL.

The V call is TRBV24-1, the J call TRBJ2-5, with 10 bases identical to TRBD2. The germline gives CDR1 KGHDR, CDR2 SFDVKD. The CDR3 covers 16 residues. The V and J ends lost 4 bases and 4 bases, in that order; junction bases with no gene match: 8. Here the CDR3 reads CATSEEVAGGGETQYF. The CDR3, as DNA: TGTGCCACCAGTGAGGAGGTAGCGGGGGGCGGAGAGACCCAGTACTTC.

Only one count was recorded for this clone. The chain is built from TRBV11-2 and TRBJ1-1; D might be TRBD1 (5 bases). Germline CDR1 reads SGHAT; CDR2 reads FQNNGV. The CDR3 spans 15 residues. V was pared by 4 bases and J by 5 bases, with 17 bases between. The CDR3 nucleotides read TGTGCCAGCAGCTCCACTTTTGAGAACAGGACTGAAGCTTTCTTT. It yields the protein CASSSTFENRTEAFF.

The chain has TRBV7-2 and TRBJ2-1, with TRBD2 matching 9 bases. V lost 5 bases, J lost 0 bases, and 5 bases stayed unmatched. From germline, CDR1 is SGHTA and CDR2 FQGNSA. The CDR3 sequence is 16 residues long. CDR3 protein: CASSPLSGSSYNEQFF. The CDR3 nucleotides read TGTGCCAGCAGCCCACTTAGCGGGAGCTCCTACAATGAGCAGTTCTTC.

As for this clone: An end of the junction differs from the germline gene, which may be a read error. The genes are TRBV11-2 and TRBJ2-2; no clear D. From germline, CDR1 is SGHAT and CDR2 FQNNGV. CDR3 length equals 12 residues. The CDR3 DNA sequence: TGTGCCAGCAGGTTAGCCGGCGGGGAGCTGTTTTTT. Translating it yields CASRLAGGELFF.

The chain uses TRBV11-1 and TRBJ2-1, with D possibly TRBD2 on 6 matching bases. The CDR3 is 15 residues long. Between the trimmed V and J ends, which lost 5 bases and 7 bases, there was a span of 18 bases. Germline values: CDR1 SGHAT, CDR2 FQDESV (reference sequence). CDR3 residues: CASSPPGPAGNEQFF. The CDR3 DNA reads TGTGCCAGCAGCCCGCCGGGACCCGCGGGAAATGAGCAGTTCTTC.

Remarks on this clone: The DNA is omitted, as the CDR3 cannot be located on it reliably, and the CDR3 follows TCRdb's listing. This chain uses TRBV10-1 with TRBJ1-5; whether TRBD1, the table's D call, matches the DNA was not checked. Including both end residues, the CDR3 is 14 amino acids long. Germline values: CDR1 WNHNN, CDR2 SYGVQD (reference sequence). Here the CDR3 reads CAGGQYLCNQPQHF.

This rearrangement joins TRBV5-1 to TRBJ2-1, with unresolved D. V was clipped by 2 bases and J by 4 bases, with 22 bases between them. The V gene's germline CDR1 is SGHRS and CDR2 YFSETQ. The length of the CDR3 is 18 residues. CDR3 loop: CASSLTGLLIDIYNEQFF. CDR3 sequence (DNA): TGCGCCAGCAGCTTAACCGGGCTTCTGATTGATATATACAATGAGCAGTTCTTC.

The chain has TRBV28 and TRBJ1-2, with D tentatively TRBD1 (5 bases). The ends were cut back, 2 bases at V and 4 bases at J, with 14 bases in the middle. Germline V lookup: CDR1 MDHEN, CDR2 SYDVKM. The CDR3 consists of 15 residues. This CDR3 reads CASSLGQGSGYGYTF. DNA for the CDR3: TGTGCCAGCAGTTTAGGGCAGGGTTCAGGCTATGGCTACACCTTC.

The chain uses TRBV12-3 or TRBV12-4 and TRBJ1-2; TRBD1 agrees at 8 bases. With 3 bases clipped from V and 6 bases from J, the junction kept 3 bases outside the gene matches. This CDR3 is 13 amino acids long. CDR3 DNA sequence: TGTGCCAGCAGTTTCCCAGGGGGCCATGGCTACACCTTC. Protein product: CASSFPGGHGYTF.

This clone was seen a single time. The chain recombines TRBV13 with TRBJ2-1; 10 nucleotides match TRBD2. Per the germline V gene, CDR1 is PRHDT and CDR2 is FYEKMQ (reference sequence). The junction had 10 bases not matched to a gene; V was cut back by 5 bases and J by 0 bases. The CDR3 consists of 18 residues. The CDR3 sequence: CASSITSASGSSYNEQFF. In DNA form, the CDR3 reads TGTGCCAGCAGCATTACATCGGCTAGCGGGAGCTCCTACAATGAGCAGTTCTTC.

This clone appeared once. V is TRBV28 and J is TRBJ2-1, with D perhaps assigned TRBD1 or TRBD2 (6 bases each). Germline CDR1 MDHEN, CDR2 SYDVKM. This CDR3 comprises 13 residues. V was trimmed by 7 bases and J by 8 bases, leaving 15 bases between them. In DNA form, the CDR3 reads TGTGCCAGCAAAACTGCAGGGGAGGATGAGCAGTTCTTC. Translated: CASKTAGEDEQFF.

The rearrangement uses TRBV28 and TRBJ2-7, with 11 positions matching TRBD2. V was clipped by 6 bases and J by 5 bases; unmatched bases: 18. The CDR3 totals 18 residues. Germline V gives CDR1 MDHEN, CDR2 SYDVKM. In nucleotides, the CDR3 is TGTGCCAGCAGCCAAGTACAGGGGGCGACTAGCGGGACAGACGAGCAGTACTTC. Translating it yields CASSQVQGATSGTDEQYF.

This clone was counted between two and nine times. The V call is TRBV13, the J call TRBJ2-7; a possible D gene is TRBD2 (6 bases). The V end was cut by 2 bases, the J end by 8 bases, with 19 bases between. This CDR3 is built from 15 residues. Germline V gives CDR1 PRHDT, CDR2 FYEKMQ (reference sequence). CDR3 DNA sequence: TGTGCCAGCAGCTTACAGGCGGGATCCCCCTCTCAGCAGTACTTC. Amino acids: CASSLQAGSPSQQYF.

The CDR3 sequence: CASSPTGNTEAFF. DNA of the CDR3: TGTGCCAGCAGTCCCACAGGGAACACTGAAGCTTTCTTT. The chain uses TRBV25-1 and TRBJ1-1, with D perhaps matching TRBD1 (5 bases). The CDR3 spans 13 residues. Trimming took 5 bases from V and 1 from J, leaving 8 bases between them. Germline CDR1 MGHDK, CDR2 SYGVNS.

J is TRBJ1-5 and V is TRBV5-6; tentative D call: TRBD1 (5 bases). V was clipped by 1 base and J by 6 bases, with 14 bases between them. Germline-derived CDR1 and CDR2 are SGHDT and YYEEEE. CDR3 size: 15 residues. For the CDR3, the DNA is TGTGCCAGCAGCTTGTGGGCCAGGGTCGGTCAGCCCCAGCATTTT. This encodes CASSLWARVGQPQHF. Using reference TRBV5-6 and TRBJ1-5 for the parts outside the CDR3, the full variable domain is DAGVTQSPTHLIKTRGQQVTLRCSPKSGHDTVSWYQQALGQGPQFIFQYYEEEERQRGNFPDRFSGHQFPNYSSELNVNALLLGDSALYLCASSLWARVGQPQHFGDGTRLSIL.